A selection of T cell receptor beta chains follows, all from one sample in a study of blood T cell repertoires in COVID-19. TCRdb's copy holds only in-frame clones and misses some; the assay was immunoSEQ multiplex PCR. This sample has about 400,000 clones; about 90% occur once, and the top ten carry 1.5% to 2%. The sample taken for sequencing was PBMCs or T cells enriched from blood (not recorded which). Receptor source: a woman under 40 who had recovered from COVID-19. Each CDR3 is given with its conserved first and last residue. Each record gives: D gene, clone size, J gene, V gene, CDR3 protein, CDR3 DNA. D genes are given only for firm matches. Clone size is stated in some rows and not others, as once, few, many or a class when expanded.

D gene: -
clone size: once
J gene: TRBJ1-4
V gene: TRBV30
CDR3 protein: CAWSLTDAHEKLFF
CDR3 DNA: TGTGCCTGGAGTTTGACAGACGCGCATGAAAAACTGTTTTTT

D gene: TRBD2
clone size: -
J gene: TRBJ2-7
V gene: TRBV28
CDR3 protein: CASSLMGLSSYEQYF
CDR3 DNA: TGTGCCAGCAGTTTAATGGGACTATCGTCCTACGAGCAGTACTTC

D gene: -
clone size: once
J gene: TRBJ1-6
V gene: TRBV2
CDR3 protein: CASVRQNPNSPLHF
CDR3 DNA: TGTGCCAGCGTCCGACAGAATCCTAATTCACCCCTCCACTTT

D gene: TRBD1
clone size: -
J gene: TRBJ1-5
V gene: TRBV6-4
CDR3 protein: CASSDLQGRYQPQHF
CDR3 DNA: TGTGCCAGCAGTGACTTACAGGGGCGGTATCAGCCCCAGCATTTT

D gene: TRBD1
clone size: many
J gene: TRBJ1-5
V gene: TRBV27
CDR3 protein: CASRTSTGGRTSPQHF
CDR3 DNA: TGTGCCAGCAGAACTTCGACAGGGGGCAGGACATCGCCCCAGCATTTT

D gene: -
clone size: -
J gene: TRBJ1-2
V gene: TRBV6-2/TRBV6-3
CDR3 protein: CASSWGERGYTF
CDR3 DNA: TGTGCCAGCAGTTGGGGGGAGCGAGGCTACACCTTC

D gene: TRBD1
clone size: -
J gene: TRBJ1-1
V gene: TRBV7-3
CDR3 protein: CASSRDRGTEAFF
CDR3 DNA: TGTGCCAGCAGCCGGGACAGAGGGACTGAAGCTTTCTTT

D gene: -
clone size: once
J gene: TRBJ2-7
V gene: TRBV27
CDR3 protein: CASSPGYGSSYEQYF
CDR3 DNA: TGTGCCAGCTCCCCAGGTTACGGAAGCTCCTACGAGCAGTACTTC

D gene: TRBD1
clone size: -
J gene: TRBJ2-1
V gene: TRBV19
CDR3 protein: CASSPLGQVYQSSYNEQFF
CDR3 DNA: TGTGCCAGTAGCCCTCTGGGACAGGTATACCAGAGCTCCTACAATGAGCAGTTCTTC

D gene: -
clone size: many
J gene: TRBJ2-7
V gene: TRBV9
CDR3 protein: CASGGHPSNEQYF
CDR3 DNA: TGTGCCAGCGGGGGCCACCCTTCCAACGAGCAGTACTTC

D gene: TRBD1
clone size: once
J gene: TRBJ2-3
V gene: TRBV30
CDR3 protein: CAWATGELLIRDTQYF
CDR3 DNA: TGTGCCTGGGCTACAGGGGAGCTTCTAATAAGAGATACGCAGTATTTT

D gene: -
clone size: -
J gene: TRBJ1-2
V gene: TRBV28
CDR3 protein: CASGRVYGYTF
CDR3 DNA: TGTGCCAGCGGCCGGGTCTATGGCTACACCTTC

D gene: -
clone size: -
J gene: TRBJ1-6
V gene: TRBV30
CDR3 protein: CAWGGLLNSPLHF
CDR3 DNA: TGTGCCTGGGGGGGACTTCTTAATTCACCCCTCCACTTT

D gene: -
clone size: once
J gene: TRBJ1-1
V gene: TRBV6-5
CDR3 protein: CASNNPRQEAFF
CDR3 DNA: TGTGCCAGCAATAACCCGCGACAGGAAGCTTTCTTT

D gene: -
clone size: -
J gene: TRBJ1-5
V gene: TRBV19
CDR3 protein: CASSIGAGDQPQHF
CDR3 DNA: TGTGCCAGTAGTATAGGAGCGGGGGATCAGCCCCAGCATTTT

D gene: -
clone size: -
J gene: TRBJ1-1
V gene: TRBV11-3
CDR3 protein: CASSLATNTEAFF
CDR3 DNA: TGTGCCAGCAGCTTAGCTACGAACACTGAAGCTTTCTTT

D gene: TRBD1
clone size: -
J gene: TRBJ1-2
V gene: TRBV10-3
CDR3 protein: CAISETGGYGYTF
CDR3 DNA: TGTGCCATCAGTGAGACAGGGGGCTATGGCTACACCTTC

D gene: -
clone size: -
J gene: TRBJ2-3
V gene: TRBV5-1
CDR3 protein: CASSFFGFGTDTQYF
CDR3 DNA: TGCGCCAGCAGCTTCTTCGGGTTTGGCACAGATACGCAGTATTTT

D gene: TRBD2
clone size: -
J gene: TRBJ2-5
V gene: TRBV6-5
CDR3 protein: CASRPAGGQETQYF
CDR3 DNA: TGTGCCAGCAGACCCGCGGGGGGCCAAGAGACCCAGTACTTC

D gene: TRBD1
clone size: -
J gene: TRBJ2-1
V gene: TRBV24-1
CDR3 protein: CATQTDRGAYNEQFF
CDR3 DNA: TGTGCCACCCAGACCGACAGGGGGGCTTACAATGAGCAGTTCTTC

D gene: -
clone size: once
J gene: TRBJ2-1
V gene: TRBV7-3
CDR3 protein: CASSLTQGHYNEQFF
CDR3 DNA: TGTGCCAGCAGCTTAACGCAGGGACACTACAATGAGCAGTTCTTC

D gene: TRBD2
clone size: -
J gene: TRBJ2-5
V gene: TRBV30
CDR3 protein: CAFGLVAETQYF
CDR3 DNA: TGTGCCTTTGGACTAGTGGCGGAGACCCAGTACTTC

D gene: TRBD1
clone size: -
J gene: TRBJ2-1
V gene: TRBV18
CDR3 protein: CASSYRDRSNNEQFF
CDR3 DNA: TGTGCCAGCTCGTACCGGGACAGGAGCAACAATGAGCAGTTCTTC

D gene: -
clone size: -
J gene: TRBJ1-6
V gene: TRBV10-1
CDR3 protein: CASSEQGNSPLHF
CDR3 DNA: TGCGCCAGCAGTGAGCAGGGGAATTCACCCCTCCACTTT

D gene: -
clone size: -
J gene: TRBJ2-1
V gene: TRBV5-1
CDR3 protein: CASSQVNEQFF
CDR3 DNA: TGCGCCAGCAGCCAGGTGAATGAGCAGTTCTTC